This T cell receptor beta chain emerged from a study of PD-1 blockade in classical Hodgkin lymphoma. Study-level findings and limits: Baseline diversity resembling that of newly diagnosed patients was seen in complete responders.

The assay was immunoSEQ multiplex PCR, and TCRdb's table has in-frame clones only and misses some. The sample contains approximately 65,000 clones, 88% of which appear only once. As for this clone: Its specificity is not known.

No patient escaped relapse after autologous stem cell transplantation, and brentuximab vedotin exposure varied. Best outcomes ranged across complete response, partial response and progressive disease. The sample was peripheral blood mononuclear cells (PBMCs), taken at baseline. This TCR derives from a human donor with classical Hodgkin lymphoma.

CDR3 residues: CASSLSVAEYTGELFF. The DNA of the CDR3 is TGTGCCAGCAGCTTATCAGTAGCGGAGTACACCGGGGAGCTGTTTTTT. The chain carries TRBV7-9 and TRBJ2-2, with a possible D match to TRBD2 (6 bases). The ends were cut back, 2 bases at V and 3 bases at J, with 13 bases in the middle. Looked up from germline, CDR1 is SEHNR and CDR2 is FQNEAQ (reference sequence). The CDR3 consists of 16 residues.